Following are 26 T cell receptor beta chains from one sample sequenced in a study of response to subunit inactivated influenza vaccine. TCRdb used MiXCR to reprocess the RT-PCR reads, holding one entry per CDR3 protein. This table holds more than 400,000 distinct CDR3 sequences, 9.5% to 12% found once. This specimen consisted of PBMCs from blood, obtained 45 days after vaccination. These receptors were obtained from a middle-aged man who received an inactivated influenza vaccine.

This clonotype was picked up many times. The chain couples TRBV15 to TRBJ2-7; 9 bases are shared with TRBD1. The ends lost 4 bases at V and 3 bases at J; junction bases unmatched: 7. CDR3 size: 15 residues. CDR1 and CDR2 (germline): LNHNV, YYDKDF (reference sequence). The CDR3 loop reads CATSTSNRGLYEQYF. In DNA form, the CDR3 reads TGTGCCACCAGCACTTCAAACAGGGGGCTCTACGAGCAGTACTTC.

This clonotype was counted ten times or more. This chain connects TRBV4-2 to TRBJ1-6, with TRBD1 identical over 8 bases. CDR1 is LGHNA and CDR2 is YNFKEQ in the germline V gene. The length of the CDR3 is 15 residues. Losses at the gene ends were 1 base for V and 10 bases for J; bases not matched to a gene: 6. CDR3 sequence reads: CASSQAGTGGSPLHF. DNA of the CDR3: TGTGCCAGCAGCCAAGCAGGAACAGGGGGGTCACCCCTCCACTTT.

The genes are TRBV2 and TRBJ2-1; a weak D match, TRBD2 (5 bases). There are 15 residues in the CDR3. Deletions cut 1 base from V and 2 bases from J, with 9 bases between. Germline V CDR1 and CDR2: SNHLY, FYNNEI. The CDR3 loop reads CASSEGPSTYNEQFF. The CDR3 DNA follows: TGTGCCAGCAGTGAAGGGCCTAGCACCTACAATGAGCAGTTCTTC.

This clonotype occurred a few times. The rearrangement uses TRBV20-1 and TRBJ1-4, with D unresolved. V dropped 2 bases and J dropped 5 bases, with 12 bases sitting between them. The germline V gene encodes CDR1 DFQATT and CDR2 SNEGSKA (reference sequence). The CDR3 consists of 14 residues. The CDR3 is CSARSTGRNEKLFF. The DNA of the CDR3 is TGCAGTGCTAGATCTACGGGAAGAAATGAAAAACTGTTTTTT.

The chain recombines TRBV5-6 with TRBJ2-5; 7 nucleotides line up with TRBD2. After removal of 5 bases from V and 2 bases from J, the junction contained 6 bases not matched to a gene. Germline lookup yields CDR1 SGHDT and CDR2 YYEEEE. The CDR3 is 14 amino acids. The CDR3 bases are TGTGCCAGCAGATCCGGGACTACACAAGAGACCCAGTACTTC. Translation gives CASRSGTTQETQYF. The whole variable domain, remainder taken from reference TRBV5-6 and TRBJ2-5, is DAGVTQSPTHLIKTRGQQVTLRCSPKSGHDTVSWYQQALGQGPQFIFQYYEEEERQRGNFPDRFSGHQFPNYSSELNVNALLLGDSALYLCASRSGTTQETQYFGPGTRLLVL.

The V gene is TRBV5-1, the J gene TRBJ2-1; 10 bases align to TRBD2. CDR3 length: 15 residues. V lost 2 bases and J lost 3; bases outside the gene matches: 2. Looked up from germline, CDR1 is SGHRS and CDR2 is YFSETQ. Here the CDR3 reads CASSFGLAVYNEQFF. The CDR3 DNA sequence: TGCGCCAGCAGCTTTGGACTAGCGGTCTACAATGAGCAGTTCTTC.

In this sample, this clonotype turned up a few times. This chain joins TRBV10-3 and TRBJ2-3; 8 nucleotides agree with TRBD1. This CDR3 spans 15 amino acids. The junction had 7 bases not matched to a gene; V was cut back by 6 bases and J by 2 bases. Germline values: CDR1 ENHRY, CDR2 SYGVKD. The CDR3 loop reads CAISNRGEATDTQYF. The CDR3, as DNA: TGTGCCATCAGCAACAGGGGGGAGGCCACAGATACGCAGTATTTT.

CDR3 DNA: TGTGCCAGCAGCTTGAGCGGGGGGATGTATGAGCAGTTCTTC. It is translated as CASSLSGGMYEQFF. The J gene is TRBJ2-1, the V gene TRBV7-8; 9 positions agree with TRBD2. This CDR3 has 14 residues. V gave up 3 bases and J gave up 8 bases; unmatched junction bases: 5. The V gene's germline CDR1 is SGHVS and CDR2 FQNEAQ.

This clonotype was seen ten or more times. The chain uses TRBV7-9 and TRBJ2-2, with TRBD1 as a possible D gene (6 bases). The CDR3 is 14 residues long. The germline V gene encodes CDR1 SEHNR and CDR2 FQNEAQ (reference sequence). V was trimmed by 6 bases and J by 1 base, leaving 9 bases between them. The CDR3 protein is CASRQGRNTGELFF. CDR3 coding DNA: TGTGCCAGCAGGCAGGGGCGGAACACCGGGGAGCTGTTTTTT.

There are many counts of this clonotype. The V gene is TRBV4-2, the J gene TRBJ1-3; a weak D match, TRBD1 (5 bases). This CDR3 is built from 16 residues. The germline CDR1 and CDR2 sequences are LGHNA and YNFKEQ. The V gene lost 1 base and the J gene lost 0 bases, with 10 bases spanning the gap. The CDR3 sequence: CASSQGFGTSGNTIYF. As DNA, the CDR3 is TGTGCCAGCAGCCAAGGTTTTGGGACCTCTGGAAACACCATATATTTT.

As for this clonotype: Germline is not matched at one junction end, which may reflect a read error. V usage is TRBV7-2 and J usage is TRBJ2-5; D possibly uses TRBD1 or TRBD2 (5 bases each). This CDR3 spans 15 amino acids. Looked up from germline, CDR1 is SGHTA and CDR2 is FQGNSA. CDR3 residues: CAGSLARVAGETQYF. The CDR3 bases are TGTGCCGGCAGCTTAGCGCGGGTAGCAGGGGAGACCCAGTACTTC.

V usage is TRBV11-2 and J usage is TRBJ2-2; D is ambiguous. The germline V gene encodes CDR1 SGHAT and CDR2 FQNNGV. The V and J ends lost 5 bases and 4 bases respectively, with 11 bases between them. The length of the CDR3 is 14 residues. The CDR3 coding sequence is TGTGCCAGCAGCCAGACGTGGGGCACCGGGGAGCTGTTTTTT. The encoded protein is CASSQTWGTGELFF.

This clonotype has just a few counts. The V call is TRBV11-2, the J call TRBJ2-7; D is undetermined. The CDR3 consists of 13 residues. The germline V gene has CDR1 SGHAT and CDR2 FQNNGV. Trimming shortened V by 8 bases and J by 3 bases, and 14 bases separated the two germline ends. The CDR3 region has the DNA TGTGCCAGCGCTTTGGACCGGATCTACGAGCAGTACTTC. As protein: CASALDRIYEQYF.

Many counts were recorded for this clonotype. This chain uses TRBV12-3 or TRBV12-4 with TRBJ1-1; D remains unclear. Trimming shortened V by 6 bases and J by 0 bases, and 11 bases separated the two germline ends. CDR3 length: 14 residues. The CDR3 reads CASSRRPMNTEAFF. The CDR3 DNA reads as TGTGCCAGCAGCCGCCGACCTATGAACACTGAAGCTTTCTTT.

This clonotype was seen many times. V usage is TRBV29-1 and J usage is TRBJ2-1; TRBD1 aligns across 7 bases. With 7 bases clipped from V and 5 bases from J, the junction kept 20 bases outside the gene matches. The CDR3 consists of 17 residues. The germline gives CDR1 SQVTM, CDR2 ANQGSEA. CDR3 bases: TGCAGCGCTGTAGGTTGGGCAACAGGGGCCGGCCACAATGAGCAGTTCTTC. It translates to CSAVGWATGAGHNEQFF.

This clonotype was seen many times. The chain joins TRBV29-1 to TRBJ2-7; weak D call: TRBD2 (5 bases). Germline CDR1 is SQVTM and CDR2 is ANQGSEA. V dropped 2 bases and J dropped 5 bases, with 13 bases sitting between them. This CDR3 is 13 amino acids long. The CDR3 reads CSVERGGNDEQYF. CDR3 in DNA: TGCAGCGTTGAACGTGGAGGTAACGACGAGCAGTACTTC.

This clonotype was seen a handful of times. The genes are TRBV29-1 and TRBJ2-5, with 9 bases identical to TRBD1. V was clipped by 4 bases and J by 7 bases; unmatched bases: 4. Germline V lookup: CDR1 SQVTM, CDR2 ANQGSEA. The CDR3 totals 12 residues. CDR3 bases: TGCAGCGTTGGGGACAGGGTAGGGACCCAGTACTTC. It is translated as CSVGDRVGTQYF.

This clonotype was picked up many times. The chain carries TRBV5-1 and TRBJ2-1; D is possibly TRBD2 (5 bases). Germline V lookup: CDR1 SGHRS, CDR2 YFSETQ. The CDR3 sequence is 18 residues long. V lost 0 bases and J lost 0, with 16 bases in between. In DNA form, the CDR3 reads TGCGCCAGCAGCTTGGATGGTGAGCGGACCCTCTCCTACAATGAGCAGTTCTTC. Its translation: CASSLDGERTLSYNEQFF.

The gene calls are TRBV12-3 or TRBV12-4 and TRBJ2-2; 7 positions agree with TRBD1. This CDR3 region has 17 residues. V was pared by 0 bases and J by 3 bases, with 7 bases of the junction left unmatched. Written as DNA, the CDR3 is TGTGCCAGCAGTTTAGCCCCTACAGGGGCGCACACCGGGGAGCTGTTTTTT. Its translation: CASSLAPTGAHTGELFF.

This clonotype was recorded at least ten times. V and J are TRBV5-1 and TRBJ2-7; D gene unclear. The germline CDR1 and CDR2 sequences are SGHRS and YFSETQ. The V gene lost 0 bases and the J gene lost 3 bases, with 7 bases spanning the gap. The CDR3 extends over 13 amino acids. The CDR3 loop reads CASSLATIYEQYF. The CDR3 DNA reads as TGCGCCAGCAGCTTGGCAACTATCTACGAGCAGTACTTC. Using reference TRBV5-1 and TRBJ2-7 for the parts outside the CDR3, the full variable domain is KAGVTQTPRYLIKTRGQQVTLSCSPISGHRSVSWYQQTPGQGLQFLFEYFSETQRNKGNFPGRFSGRQFSNSRSEMNVSTLELGDSALYLCASSLATIYEQYFGPGTRLTVT.

The rearrangement joins TRBV7-2 to TRBJ1-1; D is unresolved. Germline lookup yields CDR1 SGHTA and CDR2 FQGNSA. V lost 5 bases and J 6 bases, leaving 13 bases between the germline ends. The CDR3 loop spans 13 amino acids. CDR3 DNA sequence: TGTGCCAGCAGCCTGGGGAGGGTCGCTGAAGCTTTCTTT. It translates to CASSLGRVAEAFF.

J is TRBJ2-6 and V is TRBV4-3; D gene unclear. The CDR3 has 16 amino acids. V lost 0 bases, J lost 0 bases, and 6 bases lay in between. Germline V gives CDR1 LGHNA, CDR2 YSLEER. The CDR3 DNA reads TGCGCCAGCAGCCAAGATCCCCCCTCTGGGGCCAACGTCCTGACTTTC. Translating gives CASSQDPPSGANVLTF.

This clonotype was found a few times. This chain joins TRBV28 and TRBJ2-2; 10 bases align to TRBD2. The germline gives CDR1 MDHEN, CDR2 SYDVKM. With 8 bases clipped from V and 4 bases from J, the junction kept 4 bases outside the gene matches. This CDR3 comprises 14 residues. The CDR3 sequence: CASLSGRATGELFF. As DNA, the CDR3 is TGTGCCAGCCTGAGCGGGAGGGCCACCGGGGAGCTGTTTTTT.

This rearrangement joins TRBV12-3 or TRBV12-4 to TRBJ1-1, with D possibly TRBD1 on 5 matching bases. V dropped 2 bases and J dropped 6 bases, with 16 bases sitting between them. CDR3 length: 15 amino acids. CDR3: CASSLFGQGGAEAFF. The CDR3 DNA reads as TGTGCCAGCAGTTTATTTGGTCAGGGAGGCGCTGAAGCTTTCTTT.

The chain employs TRBV6-2 or TRBV6-3 and TRBJ2-7; tentatively, D is TRBD2 (5 bases). The ends were cut back, 0 bases at V and 1 base at J, with 10 bases in the middle. The CDR3 length is 15 residues. CDR1 is MNHEY, CDR2 SVGEGT, per germline. This chain's CDR3 is CASSYSASSSYEQYF. The CDR3 DNA follows: TGTGCCAGCAGTTACTCGGCTAGCAGTTCCTACGAGCAGTACTTC.

This clonotype was seen a few times. The chain has TRBV12-3 or TRBV12-4 and TRBJ1-6, with D possibly being TRBD1 (5 bases). V was cut by 2 bases and J by 9 bases, with 14 bases left in between. This CDR3 region has 15 residues. The CDR3 protein is CASSLRAGGSSPLHF. In DNA form, the CDR3 reads TGTGCCAGCAGTTTACGCGCGGGGGGAAGTTCACCCCTCCACTTT.